The source of this T cell receptor beta chain is a study of shared T cell receptors in the human thymus. TCRdb's copy holds only in-frame clones and misses some; the assay was immunoSEQ multiplex PCR. The sample lists about 610,000 clones, roughly 90% occurring once. The CDR3 is 15 amino acids. V lost 6 bases and J 5 bases, leaving 18 bases between the germline ends. Germline V gene data show CDR1 as LGHNA and CDR2 as YSLEER. In addition, the sample was reused for a study of human thymus T cells. From that paper: Healthy Finnish infants undergoing corrective surgery for congenital heart defects were the donors. Thymus tissue was removed during corrective cardiac surgery. Gene usage for V and J segments appeared biased in thymic and blood repertoires. As related research reported, thymic repertoires overlapped highly among unrelated individuals.

The chain couples TRBV4-3 to TRBJ2-3, with D perhaps matching TRBD2 (5 bases). This TCR came from a boy younger than two with a congenital heart defect. Material: thymocytes. CDR3 residues: CASSSLISRGDTQYF. The CDR3 coding sequence is TGCGCCAGCAGTTCCTTGATTTCCCGGGGAGATACGCAGTATTTT.